A single sample is the source of the 8 T cell receptor beta chains below, sequenced in a study of blood T cell repertoires in COVID-19. TCRdb's table, derived via immunoSEQ multiplex PCR, lists solely in-frame clones and lacks some. The data hold a few hundred thousand clones, with over 75% observed a single time. Input material: peripheral blood. Receptors originate from a woman in her 30s with COVID-19, enrolled during active disease.

Only a few counts were recorded for this clone. This chain uses TRBV7-9 with TRBJ2-1, with TRBD2 matching over 7 bases. The V and J ends lost 3 bases and 3 bases, in that order; junction bases with no gene match: 11. The germline gives CDR1 SEHNR, CDR2 FQNEAQ (reference sequence). The CDR3 length is 17 residues. CDR3 amino acids: CASSFVSPSGGYNEQFF. The CDR3 coding sequence is TGTGCCAGCAGCTTCGTCAGTCCTAGCGGAGGCTACAATGAGCAGTTCTTC.

The chain carries TRBV6-5 and TRBJ1-1; perhaps TRBD1 as D (6 bases). V dropped 4 bases and J dropped 4 bases, with 13 bases sitting between them. The germline V gene encodes CDR1 MNHEY and CDR2 SVGAGI. This CDR3 is built from 14 residues. The CDR3 sequence is CASSFRGRGTEAFF. The CDR3 bases are TGTGCCAGCAGTTTCAGGGGTCGGGGCACTGAAGCTTTCTTT.

The chain uses TRBV28 and TRBJ2-4; TRBD2 aligns across 9 bases. The CDR3 extends over 24 amino acids. CDR1 is MDHEN, CDR2 SYDVKM, per germline. The V segment lost 1 base and the J segment 1 base; nucleotides outside the gene matches: 26. CDR3 protein: CASSLLIAGRGGTREGLAKNIQYF. The CDR3 region has the DNA TGTGCCAGCAGTTTATTGATTGCGGGGCGGGGGGGCACGCGGGAGGGCCTGGCCAAAAACATTCAGTACTTC.

The chain links TRBV5-4 to TRBJ2-3; 11 bases match TRBD2. V trimming: 4 bases; J trimming: 3 bases; junction bases outside the gene matches: 7. This CDR3 region has 16 residues. The V gene's germline CDR1 is SGHNT and CDR2 YYREEE (reference sequence). CDR3 DNA: TGTGCCAGCAGCCCCAAACTAGCGGGAGTTACAGATACGCAGTATTTT. It encodes CASSPKLAGVTDTQYF.

J is TRBJ2-3 and V is TRBV5-5, with 7 bases aligning to TRBD2. V lost 6 bases, J lost 3 bases, and 7 bases stayed unmatched. The CDR3 has 14 amino acids. Germline V CDR1 and CDR2: SGHKS, YYEKEE (reference sequence). In DNA form, the CDR3 reads TGTGCCAGCATTTTTAGGGGAGGGACAGATACGCAGTATTTT. Protein: CASIFRGGTDTQYF. The whole variable domain, remainder taken from reference TRBV5-5 and TRBJ2-3, is DAGVTQSPTHLIKTRGQQVTLRCSPISGHKSVSWYQQVLGQGPQFIFQYYEKEERGRGNFPDRFSARQFPNYSSELNVNALLLGDSALYLCASIFRGGTDTQYFGPGTRLTVL.

The V call is TRBV6-2 or TRBV6-3, the J call TRBJ2-3; 9 bases fit TRBD2. Germline lookup yields CDR1 MNHEY and CDR2 SVGEGT. CDR3 length: 17 residues. The ends lost 5 bases at V and 7 bases at J; junction bases unmatched: 16. The CDR3 loop is CASSQTLVRREGHTQYF. DNA of the CDR3: TGTGCCAGCAGTCAAACCCTGGTTCGGCGGGAGGGGCATACGCAGTATTTT.

The chain has TRBV12-3 or TRBV12-4 and TRBJ2-2; tentative D call: TRBD2 (6 bases). The CDR3 runs to 12 residues. CDR3 loop: CASGEYTGELFF. For the CDR3, the DNA is TGTGCATCGGGGGAATACACCGGGGAGCTGTTTTTT.

The V gene is TRBV7-9, the J gene TRBJ2-1; D perhaps matches TRBD2 (6 bases). The CDR3 extends over 14 amino acids. With 5 bases removed from V and 5 bases from J, the gap between germline ends came to 13 bases. Looked up from germline, CDR1 is SEHNR and CDR2 is FQNEAQ (reference sequence). The CDR3 spells CASSGGTHDNEQFF. CDR3 coding DNA: TGTGCCAGCAGCGGTGGGACTCATGACAATGAGCAGTTCTTC.